What follows are 5 T cell receptor beta chains derived from one specimen sequenced in a study of beta chain features in type 1 diabetes. Their cognate antigens are unknown. Study findings and constraints: When Type 1 diabetes patients were examined, their TCRB CDR3s proved moderately but significantly shorter in all four CD4+ subsets.

TCRB transcripts that were expressed got sequenced, as all of the isolated RNA had been reverse transcribed. Clones were read by immunoSEQ multiplex PCR, and TCRdb kept only the in-frame ones, dropping some. This table holds 500,000 to 800,000 clones, under 15% found once. Input material: naive CD4+ T cells from blood. The source of these receptors is a man younger than 40 with type 1 diabetes.

This clone was detected only a few times. V is TRBV18 and J is TRBJ1-1; D possibly corresponds to TRBD1 (6 bases). This CDR3 is built from 15 residues. Germline values: CDR1 KGHSH, CDR2 LQKENI. Trimming took 4 bases from V and 4 from J, leaving 16 bases between them. The DNA of the CDR3 is TGTGCCAGCTCACACACAAGGGGGGACGGCACTGAAGCTTTCTTT. Protein sequence: CASSHTRGDGTEAFF.

There are a few counts of this clone. The chain couples TRBV5-4 to TRBJ2-7; no definite D call. Germline-derived CDR1 and CDR2 are SGHNT and YYREEE (reference sequence). V lost 4 bases and J lost 1, with 12 bases in between. The CDR3 loop spans 14 amino acids. Here the CDR3 reads CASSHRGPSYEQYF. The CDR3 DNA reads as TGTGCCAGCAGCCACCGAGGCCCTTCCTACGAGCAGTACTTC.

This chain joins TRBV30 and TRBJ1-3; no definite D call. The germline V gene has CDR1 GTSNPN and CDR2 SVGIG (reference sequence). The CDR3 covers 15 residues. With 0 bases removed from V and 2 bases from J, the gap between germline ends came to 11 bases. The CDR3 region is CAWSVLFPTGNTIYF. CDR3 bases: TGTGCCTGGAGTGTACTTTTTCCCACTGGAAACACCATATATTTT.

Worth noting for this clone: The identical CDR3 is also encoded by other nucleotide sequences in the sample. This sequence joins TRBV7-9 and TRBJ2-1; 7 nucleotides match TRBD2. Germline loops: CDR1 SEHNR, CDR2 FQNEAQ (reference sequence). V was clipped by 5 bases and J by 4 bases; unmatched bases: 5. This CDR3 comprises 14 residues. The CDR3 sequence is CASSPSGGYNEQFF. DNA of the CDR3: TGTGCCAGCAGCCCATCGGGGGGTTACAATGAGCAGTTCTTC.

As for this clone: Other DNA sequences of this sample code for an identical CDR3. The chain links TRBV2 to TRBJ1-2, with 12 bases lining up with TRBD1. J lost 4 bases, V lost 6 bases, and 0 bases had no gene match. The CDR3 is 13 residues long. CDR1 and CDR2 (germline): SNHLY, FYNNEI. CDR3: CASRGQGAYGYTF. DNA of the CDR3: TGTGCCAGCAGGGGACAGGGGGCCTATGGCTACACCTTC.